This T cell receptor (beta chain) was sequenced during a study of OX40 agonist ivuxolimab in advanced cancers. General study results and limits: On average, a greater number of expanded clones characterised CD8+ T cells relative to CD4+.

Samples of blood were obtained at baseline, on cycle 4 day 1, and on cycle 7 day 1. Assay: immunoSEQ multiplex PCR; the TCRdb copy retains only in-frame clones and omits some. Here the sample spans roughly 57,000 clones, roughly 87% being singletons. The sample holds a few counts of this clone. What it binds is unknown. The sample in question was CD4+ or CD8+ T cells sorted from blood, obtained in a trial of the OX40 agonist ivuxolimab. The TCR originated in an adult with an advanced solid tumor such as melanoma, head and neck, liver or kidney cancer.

CDR3 bases: TGTGCCAGCAGCTATACCGGGACAGGACGCACTAATGAAAAACTGTTTTTT. Its translation: CASSYTGTGRTNEKLFF. The chain joins TRBV5-8 to TRBJ1-4; 8 bases align to TRBD1. CDR1 and CDR2 (germline): SGHTS, YDEGEE. With V trimmed by 3 bases and J by 2 bases, 9 bases remained unmatched. This CDR3 spans 17 amino acids. Looking up the rest from reference TRBV5-8 and TRBJ1-4 gives the full variable domain: EAGVTQSPTHLIKTRGQQATLRCSPISGHTSVYWYQQALGLGLQFLLWYDEGEERNRGNFPPRFSGRQFPNYSSELNVNALELEDSALYLCASSYTGTGRTNEKLFFGSGTQLSVL.